Listed below are T cell receptor beta chains from one sample, sequenced in a study of CD8 T cells in Susac syndrome. TCRdb reprocessed the immunoSEQ multiplex PCR reads via MiXCR and lists one record per CDR3 protein. Of hundreds of thousands of distinct CDR3 sequences in the sample, over 90% were seen once. Material for sequencing was CD4+ T cells from PBMCs. These receptors were obtained from a human donor with Susac syndrome. CDR3s include the opening cysteine and the closing phenylalanine or tryptophan. D genes are given only for firm matches. Rows give clone size only sometimes, using once, few, many, or a class for an expanded clone.

V	D	J	size	CDR3	DNA
TRBV20-1	TRBD1	TRBJ2-7	once	CSAEGQGGWYEQYF	TGCAGTGCTGAGGGACAGGGTGGTTGGTACGAGCAGTACTTC
TRBV24-1	TRBD1	TRBJ2-7	once	CATSDSGTGGKYEQYF	TGTGCCACCAGTGATTCCGGGACAGGGGGCAAATACGAGCAGTACTTC
TRBV4-3	.	TRBJ2-3	.	CASSQERRDLKYF	TGCGCCAGCAGCCAAGAGAGGAGGGACTTGAAGTATTTT
TRBV20-1	TRBD1	TRBJ2-2	.	CSAPDRANTGELFF	TGCAGTGCCCCTGACAGGGCTAACACCGGGGAGCTGTTTTTT
TRBV10-3	TRBD2	TRBJ2-3	.	CAIRTSGGSTDTQYF	TGTGCCATCAGGACCTCCGGGGGGAGCACAGATACGCAGTATTTT
TRBV12-3/TRBV12-4	.	TRBJ2-7	.	CASIPSDGSYEQYF	TGTGCCAGCATCCCATCGGACGGATCCTACGAGCAGTACTTC
TRBV30	.	TRBJ1-2	.	CAWSPVPRGYGYTF	TGTGCCTGGAGCCCGGTACCCAGGGGCTATGGCTACACCTTC
TRBV5-1	.	TRBJ2-7	.	CASRNRQVGSYEQYF	TGCGCCAGCAGGAACCGACAGGTGGGGTCCTACGAGCAGTACTTC
TRBV9	TRBD1	TRBJ2-2	.	CASSKGQGAYTGELFF	TGTGCCAGCAGCAAAGGACAGGGGGCCTACACCGGGGAGCTGTTTTTT
TRBV12-3/TRBV12-4	.	TRBJ2-3	.	CASSFTRDSITDTQYF	TGTGCCAGCAGTTTCACGCGGGACAGTATAACAGATACGCAGTATTTT
TRBV6-5	TRBD1	TRBJ2-3	.	CASSIRQGHSDTQYF	TGTGCCAGCAGTATCCGACAGGGACATTCAGATACGCAGTATTTT
TRBV28	TRBD2	TRBJ2-3	.	CASSPHLGLAGERYTQYF	TGTGCCAGCAGTCCACACCTCGGACTAGCGGGGGAAAGGTATACGCAGTATTTT
TRBV4-3	TRBD1	TRBJ2-7	.	CASSLPVTGQGREQYF	TGCGCCAGCAGCCTCCCCGTAACCGGACAGGGGCGGGAGCAGTACTTC
TRBV20-1	TRBD2	TRBJ2-5	.	CSARVYAGGGETQYF	TGCAGTGCTAGAGTCTACGCGGGGGGCGGAGAGACCCAGTACTTC
TRBV12-3/TRBV12-4	.	TRBJ1-1	.	CASRLDWNTEAFF	TGTGCCAGCAGGCTAGACTGGAACACTGAAGCTTTCTTT
TRBV6-2/TRBV6-3	.	TRBJ1-1	.	CASSREEVGLNTEAFF	TGTGCCAGCAGCCGGGAAGAGGTGGGACTGAACACTGAAGCTTTCTTT
TRBV9	.	TRBJ2-5	.	CASSVAPSGGLGQETQYF	TGTGCCAGCAGCGTAGCTCCCTCAGGGGGGCTCGGTCAAGAGACCCAGTACTTC
TRBV30	.	TRBJ1-1	once	CAWSATGTRRSEAFF	TGTGCCTGGAGCGCGACCGGGACCCGGCGTAGTGAAGCTTTCTTT
TRBV19	TRBD1	TRBJ1-1	.	CASSIGTGRANTEAFF	TGTGCCAGTAGTATTGGGACAGGGCGAGCGAACACTGAAGCTTTCTTT
TRBV7-8	.	TRBJ2-5	few	CASSFGSQETQYF	TGTGCCAGCAGCTTCGGGTCCCAAGAGACCCAGTACTTC
TRBV20-1	.	TRBJ2-1	once	CSARETGYNEQFF	TGCAGTGCTAGAGAAACAGGATACAATGAGCAGTTCTTC
TRBV5-8	.	TRBJ2-5	.	CASSLGATRATQYF	TGTGCCAGCAGCTTGGGGGCAACCCGGGCGACCCAGTACTTC
TRBV7-2	.	TRBJ2-1	.	CASSLLGYEQFF	TGTGCCAGCAGCTTATTAGGATATGAGCAGTTCTTC
TRBV5-1	TRBD1	TRBJ2-7	once	CASSLDRGPYEQYF	TGCGCCAGCAGTTTGGACAGGGGACCCTACGAGCAGTACTTC
TRBV5-4	.	TRBJ2-7	.	CASSLEAGPHYEQYF	TGTGCCAGCAGCTTGGAAGCAGGACCCCACTACGAGCAGTACTTC
TRBV20-1	.	TRBJ1-2	.	CSAPRGESRNYGYTF	TGCAGTGCCCCCAGGGGCGAGTCCCGTAACTATGGCTACACCTTC
TRBV19	.	TRBJ1-2	.	CASSPREDGYTF	TGTGCCAGTAGCCCAAGGGAGGATGGCTACACCTTC
TRBV5-4	.	TRBJ2-5	.	CASSLEERQQETQYF	TGTGCCAGCAGCTTGGAGGAGCGTCAGCAAGAGACCCAGTACTTC